The 29 T cell receptor beta chains given below trace back to one sample, sequenced in a study of cytomegalovirus exposure and HLA in healthy donors. Some clones are missing from TCRdb's copy, which holds only in-frame ones; the method was immunoSEQ multiplex PCR. The top ten hold over 4% of the sample, which has 100,000 to 150,000 clones, 86% seen once. Source material: PBMCs. Every receptor here comes from a man between 18 and 29 years old in good health and CMV-seronegative.

The genes are TRBV29-1 and TRBJ2-7; no reliable D call. Deletions cut 4 bases from V and 5 bases from J, with 6 bases between. Per germline, CDR1 SQVTM and CDR2 ANQGSEA. The CDR3 runs to 10 residues. Here the CDR3 reads CSVGGNEQYF. CDR3 nucleotides: TGCAGCGTTGGAGGAAACGAGCAGTACTTC.

The chain couples TRBV5-1 to TRBJ1-2, with D perhaps TRBD1 (6 bases). The CDR3 length is 12 residues. CDR1 is SGHRS and CDR2 is YFSETQ in the germline V gene. The V and J ends lost 4 bases and 5 bases respectively, with 9 bases between them. CDR3 in DNA: TGCGCCAGCAGCCCCGGACAGTATGGCTACACCTTC. This gives the protein CASSPGQYGYTF. Variable domain in full (rest from reference TRBV5-1 and TRBJ1-2): KAGVTQTPRYLIKTRGQQVTLSCSPISGHRSVSWYQQTPGQGLQFLFEYFSETQRNKGNFPGRFSGRQFSNSRSEMNVSTLELGDSALYLCASSPGQYGYTFGSGTRLTVV.

The V gene is TRBV18, the J gene TRBJ2-1, with 15 nucleotides matching TRBD2. Germline loops: CDR1 KGHSH, CDR2 LQKENI. The V gene end was trimmed by 6 bases and the J gene end by 2 bases; junction bases not matched to a gene: 5. The CDR3 totals 17 residues. The CDR3 region is CASSPGTSGGPYNEQFF. The DNA for the CDR3 is TGTGCCAGCTCCCCCGGGACTAGCGGGGGGCCCTACAATGAGCAGTTCTTC.

The J gene is TRBJ1-5, the V gene TRBV12-5; D is perhaps TRBD1 (5 bases). Germline V gene data show CDR1 as LGHNT and CDR2 as FRNRAP. The germline V and J ends were trimmed by 6 bases and 4 bases, with 13 bases remaining between them. The CDR3 consists of 14 residues. The CDR3 coding sequence is TGTGCTAGTGGGCCCGACAGTCCGAATCAGCCCCAGCATTTT. Translating it yields CASGPDSPNQPQHF.

This clone was counted a few times. V gene TRBV19 combines with J gene TRBJ1-6; 7 bases line up with TRBD1. The CDR3 is 14 residues long. CDR1 and CDR2 (germline): LNHDA, SQIVND (reference sequence). Trimming took 6 bases from V and 10 from J; bases not matched to a gene: 9. The CDR3 nucleotides are TGTGCCAGTAGACCGGGACAGAAAGACTCACCCCTCCACTTT. Translated: CASRPGQKDSPLHF.

The chain recombines TRBV27 with TRBJ2-7, with 7 bases that match TRBD1. J was trimmed by 2 bases and V by 5 bases; bases with no gene match: 12. Germline loops: CDR1 MNHEY, CDR2 SMNVEV (reference sequence). CDR3 size: 16 residues. CDR3 protein: CASSPDYRDSAYEQYF. The CDR3 DNA reads TGTGCCAGCAGTCCCGATTACCGGGACAGTGCCTACGAGCAGTACTTC.

This clone came up a few times. The chain's CDR3 is CASSEVRASEKLFF. Here the CDR3 DNA reads TGTGCCAGCAGTGAGGTCAGGGCGAGTGAAAAACTGTTTTTT. The V and J genes are TRBV2 and TRBJ1-4; perhaps TRBD1 as D (5 bases). Trimming left V 3 bases short and J 7 bases short, with 12 bases between. The length of the CDR3 is 14 residues. Germline-derived CDR1 and CDR2 are SNHLY and FYNNEI.

V gene TRBV29-1 combines with J gene TRBJ1-4, with TRBD1 matching over 7 bases. Germline V CDR1 and CDR2: SQVTM, ANQGSEA. V was clipped by 7 bases and J by 0 bases; unmatched bases: 14. The CDR3 covers 17 residues. CDR3 amino acids: CSARGRAGGATNEKLFF. The CDR3 coding sequence is TGCAGCGCCCGTGGTAGGGCAGGGGGTGCAACTAATGAAAAACTGTTTTTT.

CDR3 loop: CASSTKQYNEQFF. The CDR3 DNA is TGTGCCAGTAGTACCAAACAGTACAATGAGCAGTTCTTC. V usage is TRBV19 and J usage is TRBJ2-1; D is unresolved. CDR3 length: 13 amino acids. CDR1 is LNHDA, CDR2 SQIVND, per germline (reference sequence). V lost 4 bases and J lost 4, with 8 bases in between.

This clone occurred once. The chain links TRBV30 to TRBJ1-5; 9 nucleotides agree with TRBD1. This CDR3 is built from 13 residues. Germline CDR1 and CDR2: GTSNPN and SVGIG (reference sequence). V shed 3 bases, J shed 7 bases, and the junction held 4 bases outside the gene matches. CDR3 residues: CAWSRTGDQPQHF. Here the CDR3 DNA reads TGTGCCTGGAGCCGGACAGGGGACCAGCCCCAGCATTTT.

The chain recombines TRBV6-1 with TRBJ1-2; 12 bases agree with TRBD1. The CDR3 is 16 residues long. Germline assignment: CDR1 MNHNS and CDR2 SASEGT. J was trimmed by 7 bases and V by 0 bases; bases with no gene match: 6. The CDR3 loop reads CASSEAGQGAWGGYTF. The CDR3 region has the DNA TGTGCCAGCAGTGAAGCGGGACAGGGGGCGTGGGGTGGCTACACCTTC.

This chain connects TRBV11-3 to TRBJ1-1; possibly TRBD1 for D (6 bases). The V gene lost 6 bases and the J gene lost 8 bases, with 16 bases spanning the gap. The CDR3 covers 13 residues. Looked up from germline, CDR1 is SGHNT and CDR2 is YENEEA. DNA of the CDR3: TGTGCCAGCAGTAATTCATTCGGGACAGAAGCTTTCTTT. It translates to CASSNSFGTEAFF.

This clone showed up just a few times. The chain carries TRBV30 and TRBJ2-1; 12 positions agree with TRBD1. The CDR3 is 17 amino acids. Trimming cost V 0 bases and J 9 bases; bases outside gene matches: 12. Germline V gene lookup returns CDR1 GTSNPN and CDR2 SVGIG (reference sequence). The CDR3 is CAWSVLLPGQGAAEQFF. The DNA for the CDR3 is TGTGCCTGGAGTGTACTCCTACCGGGACAGGGGGCGGCTGAGCAGTTCTTC. The full variable domain, rest sourced from reference TRBV30 and TRBJ2-1, is SQTIHQWPATLVQPVGSPLSLECTVEGTSNPNLYWYRQAAGRGLQLLFYSVGIGQISSEVPQNLSASRPQDRQFILSSKKLLLSDSGFYLCAWSVLLPGQGAAEQFFGPGTRLTVL.

Here the CDR3 reads CASSLPSGRDNEQFF. CDR3 DNA: TGTGCCAGCAGCTTACCTAGCGGGAGGGACAATGAGCAGTTCTTC. This chain joins TRBV5-4 and TRBJ2-1, with 12 nucleotides matching TRBD2. The CDR3 is 15 amino acids. V trimming: 2 bases; J trimming: 5 bases; junction bases outside the gene matches: 2. Germline V gene lookup returns CDR1 SGHNT and CDR2 YYREEE (reference sequence).

The chain combines TRBV2 with TRBJ1-2; D perhaps matches TRBD1 (5 bases). This CDR3 is built from 13 residues. Trimming stripped 7 bases from V and 5 bases from J, with 14 bases between. Germline lookup yields CDR1 SNHLY and CDR2 FYNNEI. The CDR3 region has the DNA TGTGCCAGCAAGACCGACACAGGATATGGCTACACCTTC. Translating it yields CASKTDTGYGYTF. Drawing the rest from reference TRBV2 and TRBJ1-2, the complete variable domain is EPEVTQTPSHQVTQMGQEVILRCVPISNHLYFYWYRQILGQKVEFLVSFYNNEISEKSEIFDDQFSVERPDGSNFTLKIRSTKLEDSAMYFCASKTDTGYGYTFGSGTRLTVV.

V gene TRBV5-1 combines with J gene TRBJ1-1, with 10 positions matching TRBD1. V lost 4 bases to trimming and J lost 3 bases; unmatched junction nucleotides: 9. This CDR3 comprises 16 residues. Germline V CDR1 and CDR2: SGHRS, YFSETQ. CDR3 residues: CASSATGTGEYTEAFF. CDR3 nucleotides: TGCGCCAGCAGCGCTACCGGGACAGGGGAGTACACTGAAGCTTTCTTT. Using reference TRBV5-1 and TRBJ1-1 for the parts outside the CDR3, the full variable domain is KAGVTQTPRYLIKTRGQQVTLSCSPISGHRSVSWYQQTPGQGLQFLFEYFSETQRNKGNFPGRFSGRQFSNSRSEMNVSTLELGDSALYLCASSATGTGEYTEAFFGQGTRLTVV.

This chain uses TRBV28 with TRBJ2-7; D possibly corresponds to TRBD2 (7 bases). Germline V gene sequence: CDR1 MDHEN, CDR2 SYDVKM. The V end lost 6 bases, the J end lost 0 bases, and 18 bases lay between the germline ends. The CDR3 is 16 amino acids. Written as DNA, the CDR3 is TGTGCCAGCAGCGAATCGGGGGGCTCTTTCTCCTACGAGCAGTACTTC. This translates into CASSESGGSFSYEQYF.

The J gene is TRBJ1-3, the V gene TRBV5-8; D perhaps matches TRBD1 (5 bases). V lost 2 bases and J lost 0, with 9 bases in between. Germline CDR1 SGHTS, CDR2 YDEGEE. This CDR3 is 15 amino acids long. The CDR3 reads CASSFFQGSGNTIYF. CDR3 coding DNA: TGTGCCAGCAGCTTTTTCCAGGGCTCTGGAAACACCATATATTTT.

The V gene is TRBV7-8, the J gene TRBJ1-6, with 11 bases that match TRBD1. Trimming at V came to 5 bases and at J to 13 bases, leaving 7 bases not matched to a gene. The germline V gene encodes CDR1 SGHVS and CDR2 FQNEAQ. This CDR3 contains 14 residues. CDR3 region: CASSPGTGGSPLHF. In DNA form, the CDR3 reads TGTGCCAGCAGCCCAGGGACAGGGGGTAGCCCCCTCCACTTT.

The chain combines TRBV11-3 with TRBJ1-1; D ambiguous. The germline gives CDR1 SGHNT, CDR2 YENEEA. Trimming took off 5 bases at V and 3 bases at J, with 10 bases between the two ends. The CDR3 sequence is 13 residues long. This chain's CDR3 is CASSQKRDTEAFF. CDR3 nucleotides: TGTGCCAGCAGCCAAAAACGGGACACTGAAGCTTTCTTT. Together with reference TRBV11-3 and TRBJ1-1, the CDR3 gives the full variable domain: EAGVVQSPRYKIIEKKQPVAFWCNPISGHNTLYWYLQNLGQGPELLIRYENEEAVDDSQLPKDRFSAERLKGVDSTLKIQPAELGDSAVYLCASSQKRDTEAFFGQGTRLTVV.

This rearrangement joins TRBV18 to TRBJ1-2; 8 bases map to TRBD1. V shed 5 bases, J shed 3 bases, and the junction held 5 bases outside the gene matches. The CDR3 is 14 residues long. The germline V gene encodes CDR1 KGHSH and CDR2 LQKENI. The chain's CDR3 is CASSRLQGDYGYTF. For the CDR3, the DNA is TGTGCCAGCTCAAGATTACAGGGGGACTATGGCTACACCTTC.

The CDR3 DNA reads TGTGCCAGCAGTAGCGGAAACTCCTACAATGAGCAGTTCTTC. This codes for CASSSGNSYNEQFF. V usage is TRBV27 and J usage is TRBJ2-1, with a tentative D call TRBD2 (5 bases). Between the trimmed V and J ends, which lost 5 bases and 0 bases, there was a span of 8 bases. This CDR3 has 14 residues. CDR1 and CDR2 from the germline V gene are MNHEY and SMNVEV (reference sequence).

The rearrangement joins TRBV25-1 to TRBJ1-1, with 7 bases fitting TRBD1. This CDR3 is 16 amino acids long. Per germline, CDR1 MGHDK and CDR2 SYGVNS. After removal of 8 bases from V and 0 bases from J, the junction contained 12 bases not matched to a gene. The CDR3 DNA is TGTGCCAGCTCCGAAGGAGGGGGCACAGTGAACACTGAAGCTTTCTTT. Protein product: CASSEGGGTVNTEAFF.

This clone has a handful of counts. V is TRBV6-5 and J is TRBJ2-7, with 10 bases that match TRBD2. V lost 4 bases to trimming and J lost 4 bases; unmatched junction nucleotides: 4. From germline, CDR1 is MNHEY and CDR2 SVGAGI. The CDR3 runs to 14 residues. For the CDR3, the DNA is TGTGCCAGCAGTTTTAGCGGGAGGCCTTACGAGCAGTACTTC. The encoded protein is CASSFSGRPYEQYF.

The chain is built from TRBV27 and TRBJ1-5; 7 nucleotides match TRBD1. This CDR3 region has 15 residues. The V and J ends lost 5 bases and 4 bases, in that order; junction bases with no gene match: 8. The germline V gene encodes CDR1 MNHEY and CDR2 SMNVEV (reference sequence). The DNA of the CDR3 is TGTGCCAGCAGTCCGAGACAGGGTCTAAATCAGCCCCAGCATTTT. This codes for CASSPRQGLNQPQHF.

The rearrangement joins TRBV7-9 to TRBJ2-6; maybe TRBD2 (6 bases). Germline V gene lookup returns CDR1 SEHNR and CDR2 FQNEAQ (reference sequence). The V end was cut by 2 bases, the J end by 2 bases, with 7 bases between. The CDR3 covers 15 residues. CDR3 nucleotides: TGTGCCAGCAGCTTAAGGGAGGCTGGGGCCAACGTCCTGACTTTC. Translating gives CASSLREAGANVLTF.

V gene TRBV7-9 combines with J gene TRBJ1-4; TRBD1 might be the D (6 bases). The V gene's germline CDR1 is SEHNR and CDR2 FQNEAQ (reference sequence). This CDR3 contains 16 residues. The V end was cut by 5 bases, the J end by 6 bases, with 19 bases between. In DNA form, the CDR3 reads TGTGCCAGCAGCCCCCTCGGACAGAAGACAGATGAAAAACTGTTTTTT. Translation gives CASSPLGQKTDEKLFF.

The chain uses TRBV11-2 and TRBJ2-7; no clear D. This CDR3 region has 13 residues. Trimming removed 0 bases at V and 3 bases at J, with 6 bases between. The germline gives CDR1 SGHAT, CDR2 FQNNGV. CDR3 DNA sequence: TGTGCCAGCAGCTTAGATCTACTCTACGAGCAGTACTTC. Its translation is CASSLDLLYEQYF.

CDR3 residues: CASSPTGGDYGYTF. For the CDR3, the DNA is TGTGCCAGCAGCCCGACAGGGGGGGACTATGGCTACACCTTC. The chain is built from TRBV2 and TRBJ1-2; 9 bases are a match to TRBD1. The junction had 5 bases not matched to a gene; V was cut back by 6 bases and J by 3 bases. The CDR3 contains 14 residues. Per germline, CDR1 SNHLY and CDR2 FYNNEI. Full variable domain (rest looked up from reference TRBV2 and TRBJ1-2): EPEVTQTPSHQVTQMGQEVILRCVPISNHLYFYWYRQILGQKVEFLVSFYNNEISEKSEIFDDQFSVERPDGSNFTLKIRSTKLEDSAMYFCASSPTGGDYGYTFGSGTRLTVV.